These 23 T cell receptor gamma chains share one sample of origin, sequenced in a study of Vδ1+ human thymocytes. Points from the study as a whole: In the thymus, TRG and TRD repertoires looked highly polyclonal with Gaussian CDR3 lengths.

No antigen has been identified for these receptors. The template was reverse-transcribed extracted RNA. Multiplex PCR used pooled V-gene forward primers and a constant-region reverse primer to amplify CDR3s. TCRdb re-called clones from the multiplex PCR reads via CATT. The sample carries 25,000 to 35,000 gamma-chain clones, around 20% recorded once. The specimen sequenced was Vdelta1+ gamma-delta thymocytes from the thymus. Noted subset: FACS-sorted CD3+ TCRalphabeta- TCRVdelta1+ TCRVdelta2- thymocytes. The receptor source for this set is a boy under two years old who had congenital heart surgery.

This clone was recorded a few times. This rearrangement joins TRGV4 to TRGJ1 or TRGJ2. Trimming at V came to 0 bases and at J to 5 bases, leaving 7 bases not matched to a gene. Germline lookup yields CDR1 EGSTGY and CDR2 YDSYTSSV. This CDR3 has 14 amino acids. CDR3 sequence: CATWDGPDHYKKLF. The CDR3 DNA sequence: TGTGCCACCTGGGATGGGCCAGATCATTATAAGAAACTCTTT.

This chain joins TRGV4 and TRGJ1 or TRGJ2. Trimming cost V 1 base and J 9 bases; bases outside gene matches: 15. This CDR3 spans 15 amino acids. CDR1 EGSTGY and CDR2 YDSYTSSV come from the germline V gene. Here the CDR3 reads CATWDGLPLYSKKLF. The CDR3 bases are TGTGCCACCTGGGATGGACTACCCCTTTATAGTAAGAAACTCTTT.

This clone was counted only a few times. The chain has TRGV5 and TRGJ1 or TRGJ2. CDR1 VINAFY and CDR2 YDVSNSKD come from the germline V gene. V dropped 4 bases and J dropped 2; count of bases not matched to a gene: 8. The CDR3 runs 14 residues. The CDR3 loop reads CATWERSDYYKKLF. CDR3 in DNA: TGTGCCACCTGGGAACGCTCGGATTATTATAAGAAACTCTTT.

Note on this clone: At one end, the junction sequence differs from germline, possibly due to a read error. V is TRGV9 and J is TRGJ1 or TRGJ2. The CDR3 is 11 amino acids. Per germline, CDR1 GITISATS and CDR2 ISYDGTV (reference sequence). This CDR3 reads CALWEPVKKLF. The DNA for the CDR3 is TGTGCCTTGTGGGAACCCGTTAAGAAGCTCTTT.

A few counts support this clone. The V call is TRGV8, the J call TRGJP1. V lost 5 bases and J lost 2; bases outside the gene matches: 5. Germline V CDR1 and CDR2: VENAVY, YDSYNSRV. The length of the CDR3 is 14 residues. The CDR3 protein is CATWVSTTGWFKIF. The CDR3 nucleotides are TGTGCCACCTGGGTATCGACCACTGGTTGGTTCAAGATATTT.

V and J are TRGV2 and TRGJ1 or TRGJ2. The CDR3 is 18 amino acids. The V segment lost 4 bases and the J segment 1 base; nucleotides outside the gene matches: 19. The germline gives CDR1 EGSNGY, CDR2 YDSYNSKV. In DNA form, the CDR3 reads TGTGCCACCTGGGATGAAGACTTTAGGGAGGCAAATTATTATAAGAAACTCTTT. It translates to CATWDEDFREANYYKKLF.

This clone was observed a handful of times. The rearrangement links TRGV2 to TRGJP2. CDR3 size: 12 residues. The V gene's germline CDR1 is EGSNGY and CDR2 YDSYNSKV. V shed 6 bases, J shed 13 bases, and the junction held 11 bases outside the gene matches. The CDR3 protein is CATWPDGLIKTF. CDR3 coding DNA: TGTGCCACCTGGCCCGACGGGCTGATCAAGACGTTT.

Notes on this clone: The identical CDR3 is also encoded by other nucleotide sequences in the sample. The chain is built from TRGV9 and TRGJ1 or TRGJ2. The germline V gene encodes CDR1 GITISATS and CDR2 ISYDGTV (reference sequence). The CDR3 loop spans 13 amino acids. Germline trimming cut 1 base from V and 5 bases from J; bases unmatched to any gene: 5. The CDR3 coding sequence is TGTGCCTTGTGGGAGGTCCGAGATTATAAGAAACTCTTT. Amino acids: CALWEVRDYKKLF.

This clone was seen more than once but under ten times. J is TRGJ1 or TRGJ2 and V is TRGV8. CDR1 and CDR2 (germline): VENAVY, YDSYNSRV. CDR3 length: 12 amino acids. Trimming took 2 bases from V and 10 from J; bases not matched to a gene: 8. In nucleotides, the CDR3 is TGTGCCACCTGGGATAATCTGCGGAAGAAACTCTTT. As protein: CATWDNLRKKLF.

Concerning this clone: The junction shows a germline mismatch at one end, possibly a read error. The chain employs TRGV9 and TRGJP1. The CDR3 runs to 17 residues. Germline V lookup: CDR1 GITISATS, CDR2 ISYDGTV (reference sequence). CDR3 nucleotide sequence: TGTGCCTTGTGGGAGACCCGTGGGAAGACCACTGATTGGTTCAAGATATTT. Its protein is CALWETRGKTTDWFKIF.

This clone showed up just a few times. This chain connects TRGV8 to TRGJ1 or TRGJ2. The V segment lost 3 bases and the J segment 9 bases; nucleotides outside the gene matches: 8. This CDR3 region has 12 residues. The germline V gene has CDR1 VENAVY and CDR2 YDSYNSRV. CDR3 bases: TGTGCCACCTGGGATGCCCCTTTTAAGAAACTCTTT. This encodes CATWDAPFKKLF.

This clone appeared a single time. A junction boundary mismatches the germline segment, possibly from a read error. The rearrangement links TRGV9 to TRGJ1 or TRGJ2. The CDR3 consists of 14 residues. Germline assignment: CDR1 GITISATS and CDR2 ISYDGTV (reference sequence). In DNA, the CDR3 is TGTGCCTTGGGGGAGCCGATCTGGGGATATAAGAAACTCTTT. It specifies CALGEPIWGYKKLF.

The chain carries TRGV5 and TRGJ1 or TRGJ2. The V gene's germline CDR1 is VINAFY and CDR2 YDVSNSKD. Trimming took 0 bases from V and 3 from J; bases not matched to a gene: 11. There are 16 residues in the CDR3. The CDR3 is CATWDRRGAIYYKKLF. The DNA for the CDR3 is TGTGCCACCTGGGACAGGCGAGGGGCGATTTATTATAAGAAACTCTTT.

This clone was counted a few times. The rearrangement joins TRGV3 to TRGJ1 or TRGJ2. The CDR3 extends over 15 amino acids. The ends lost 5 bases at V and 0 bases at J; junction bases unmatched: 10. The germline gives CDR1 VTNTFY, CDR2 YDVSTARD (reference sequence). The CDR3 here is CATWGSTLNYYKKLF. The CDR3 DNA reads TGTGCCACCTGGGGCTCCACGTTGAATTATTATAAGAAACTCTTT.

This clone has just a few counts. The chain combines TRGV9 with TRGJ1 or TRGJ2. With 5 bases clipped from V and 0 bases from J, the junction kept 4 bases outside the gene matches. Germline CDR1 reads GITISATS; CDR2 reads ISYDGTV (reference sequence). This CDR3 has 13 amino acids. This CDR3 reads CALWGSNYYKKLF. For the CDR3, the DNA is TGTGCCTTGTGGGGGTCGAATTATTATAAGAAACTCTTT.

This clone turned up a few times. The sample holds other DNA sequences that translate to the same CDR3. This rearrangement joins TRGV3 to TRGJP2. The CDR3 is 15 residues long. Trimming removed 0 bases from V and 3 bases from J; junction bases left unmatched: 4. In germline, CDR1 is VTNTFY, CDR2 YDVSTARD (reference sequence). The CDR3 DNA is TGTGCCACCTGGGACAGGGGAGGTAGTGATTGGATCAAGACGTTT. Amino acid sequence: CATWDRGGSDWIKTF.

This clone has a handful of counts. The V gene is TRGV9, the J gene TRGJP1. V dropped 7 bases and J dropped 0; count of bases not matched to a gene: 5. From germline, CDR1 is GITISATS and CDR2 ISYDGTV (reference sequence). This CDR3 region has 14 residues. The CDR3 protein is CALCWNTTGWFKIF. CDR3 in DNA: TGTGCCTTGTGTTGGAATACCACTGGTTGGTTCAAGATATTT.

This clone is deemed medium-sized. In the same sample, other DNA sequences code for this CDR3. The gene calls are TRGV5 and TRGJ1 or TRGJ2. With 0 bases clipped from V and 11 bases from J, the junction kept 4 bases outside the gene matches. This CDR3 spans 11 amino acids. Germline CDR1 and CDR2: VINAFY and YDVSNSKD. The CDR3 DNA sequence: TGTGCCACCTGGGACAGGCCCCAGAAACTCTTT. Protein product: CATWDRPQKLF.

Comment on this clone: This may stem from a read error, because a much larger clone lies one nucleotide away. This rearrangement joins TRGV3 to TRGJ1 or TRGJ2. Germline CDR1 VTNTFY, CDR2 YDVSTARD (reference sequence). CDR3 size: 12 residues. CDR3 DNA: TGTGCCACCTGGGCCAGGGATTATAAGAAACTCTTT. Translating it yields CATWARDYKKLF.

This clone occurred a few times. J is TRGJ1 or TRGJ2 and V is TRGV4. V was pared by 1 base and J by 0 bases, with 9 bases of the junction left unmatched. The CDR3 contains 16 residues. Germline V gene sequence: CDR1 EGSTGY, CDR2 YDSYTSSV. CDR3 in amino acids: CATWDGLPSNYYKKLF. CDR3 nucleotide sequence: TGTGCCACCTGGGATGGTCTACCATCGAATTATTATAAGAAACTCTTT.

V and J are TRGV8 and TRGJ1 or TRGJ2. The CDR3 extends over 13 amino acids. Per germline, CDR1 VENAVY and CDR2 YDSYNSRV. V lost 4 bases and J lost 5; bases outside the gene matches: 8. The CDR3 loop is CATWETDNYKKLF. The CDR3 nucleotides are TGTGCCACCTGGGAGACCGATAATTATAAGAAACTCTTT.

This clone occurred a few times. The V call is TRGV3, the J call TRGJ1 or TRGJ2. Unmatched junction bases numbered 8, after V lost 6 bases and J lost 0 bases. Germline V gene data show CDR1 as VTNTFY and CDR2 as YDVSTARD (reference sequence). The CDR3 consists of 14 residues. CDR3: CATWPILNYYKKLF. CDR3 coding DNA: TGTGCCACCTGGCCTATCTTGAATTATTATAAGAAACTCTTT.

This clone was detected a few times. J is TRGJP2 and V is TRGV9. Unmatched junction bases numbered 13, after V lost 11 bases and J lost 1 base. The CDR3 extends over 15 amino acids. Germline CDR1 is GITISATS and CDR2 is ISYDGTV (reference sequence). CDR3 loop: CAWLPWISSDWIKTF. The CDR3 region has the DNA TGTGCCTGGCTGCCTTGGATTAGTAGTGATTGGATCAAGACGTTT.